These T cell receptor beta chains were read from a single sample in a study of cytotoxic CD8 clonotypes in ibrutinib-treated CLL. Some clones are missing from TCRdb's copy, which holds only in-frame ones; the method was immunoSEQ multiplex PCR. The table has hundreds of thousands of clones, around 75% seen once. The sequenced sample was PBMCs, obtained after 12 months of ibrutinib treatment. The receptor set was obtained from a human donor with chronic lymphocytic leukemia. Both conserved end residues are trimmed from each CDR3. A D gene is named only where the DNA matches it firmly.

d_call	j_call	v_call	cdr3_aa
NA	TRBJ1-1	TRBV6-5	ASSSVRSGVTEAF
NA	TRBJ1-2	TRBV18	ASSPPDPIIYGYT
TRBD1	TRBJ2-3	TRBV6-1	ASSGPDRVTSWRTDTQY
TRBD2	TRBJ2-2	TRBV5-3	ARSRGTIPTGELF
TRBD2	TRBJ2-6	TRBV9	ASSDYGRALEGANVLT
TRBD1	TRBJ1-2	TRBV19	ASTEGAYGYT
TRBD2	TRBJ2-7	TRBV29-1	SAAPGRPYEQY
TRBD2	TRBJ2-2	TRBV13	ASSLERGANTGELF
NA	TRBJ1-4	TRBV7-2	ASSLVGGREKLF
NA	TRBJ1-4	TRBV6-1	ASSTWTESNEKLF
TRBD1	TRBJ1-3	TRBV29-1	SVPTGSGNTIY
TRBD1	TRBJ2-7	TRBV28	ASRPRGTGGHEQY
NA	TRBJ1-1	TRBV11-2	ASSLEGTVAF
NA	TRBJ1-4	TRBV6-6	ASSYSDTPTNEKLF
TRBD1	TRBJ2-1	TRBV6-5	ASAPRTGAYNEQF
NA	TRBJ1-5	TRBV7-2	ASSPHSHQPQH
NA	TRBJ2-2	TRBV5-6	ASSLGSVTGELF
TRBD1	TRBJ1-1	TRBV30	AWNPDRGSQGYTEAF
NA	TRBJ1-1	TRBV19	ASSIDRGNTEAF
NA	TRBJ1-4	TRBV5-6	ASSLVGVGGEKLF
NA	TRBJ2-7	TRBV30	AWSGDPYEQY
TRBD1	TRBJ1-2	TRBV5-1	ASSADRGHYGYT
TRBD1	TRBJ1-5	TRBV6-4	ASTDRGNQPQH
NA	TRBJ1-1	TRBV2	ASSVKGSDTEAF
NA	TRBJ2-7	TRBV30	AYYKLGESYEQY
NA	TRBJ2-2	TRBV4-1	ASSTWTNTGELF
TRBD2	TRBJ2-2	TRBV4-1	ASSQAPAGDTGELF
NA	TRBJ1-5	TRBV28	ASSLVRNQPQH